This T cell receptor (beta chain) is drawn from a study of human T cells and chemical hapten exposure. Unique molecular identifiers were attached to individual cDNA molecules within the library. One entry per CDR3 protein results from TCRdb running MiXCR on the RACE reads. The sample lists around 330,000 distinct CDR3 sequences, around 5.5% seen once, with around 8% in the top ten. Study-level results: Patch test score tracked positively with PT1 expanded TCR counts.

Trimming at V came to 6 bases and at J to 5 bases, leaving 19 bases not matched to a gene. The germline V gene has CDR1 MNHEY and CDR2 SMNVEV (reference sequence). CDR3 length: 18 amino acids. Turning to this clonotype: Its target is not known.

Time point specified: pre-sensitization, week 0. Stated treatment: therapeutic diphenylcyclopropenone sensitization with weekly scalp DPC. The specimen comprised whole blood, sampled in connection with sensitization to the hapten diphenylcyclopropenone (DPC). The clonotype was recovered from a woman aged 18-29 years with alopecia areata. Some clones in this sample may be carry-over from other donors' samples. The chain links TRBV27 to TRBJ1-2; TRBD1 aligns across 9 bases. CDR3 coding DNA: TGTGCCAGCAGCACAAGAAGGACAGGGGCGCCTCCAAGGTATGGCTACACCTTC. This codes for CASSTRRTGAPPRYGYTF.